This record covers a single T cell receptor beta chain. Antigen unknown. This sample was included in a study of blood T cells in healthy people across ages. Study-level information: Per two T cells, about one barcoded beta molecule was captured through template switching. The study's findings and limits: Donor CMV infection status was unknown, possibly confounding age-related changes in expanded clonotypes.

The donors, all healthy, were Caucasians living in Russia, aged roughly 6 to 100. With a J-beta primer mix and a sample-barcoded 5' primer, a second PCR ran about 7 to 12 cycles. Every sample gave at least 2.5 million paired-end reads containing CDR3. TCRdb used MiXCR to reprocess the 5' RACE reads, holding one entry per CDR3 protein. The sample lists roughly 700,000 distinct CDR3 sequences, 32% seen once, with roughly 15% in the top ten. Germline V CDR1 and CDR2: SGHRS, YFSETQ. This CDR3 has 13 residues. Trimming removed 3 bases at V and 6 bases at J, with 11 bases between. This chain links TRBV5-1 with TRBJ2-3; a possible D gene is TRBD2 (6 bases). The sample taken for sequencing was blood. This TCR was sampled from a woman at least 80 years old in good health. Written as DNA, the CDR3 is TGCGCCAGCAGCTGGAGGGGTCCTGATACGCAGTATTTT. Residues: CASSWRGPDTQYF.